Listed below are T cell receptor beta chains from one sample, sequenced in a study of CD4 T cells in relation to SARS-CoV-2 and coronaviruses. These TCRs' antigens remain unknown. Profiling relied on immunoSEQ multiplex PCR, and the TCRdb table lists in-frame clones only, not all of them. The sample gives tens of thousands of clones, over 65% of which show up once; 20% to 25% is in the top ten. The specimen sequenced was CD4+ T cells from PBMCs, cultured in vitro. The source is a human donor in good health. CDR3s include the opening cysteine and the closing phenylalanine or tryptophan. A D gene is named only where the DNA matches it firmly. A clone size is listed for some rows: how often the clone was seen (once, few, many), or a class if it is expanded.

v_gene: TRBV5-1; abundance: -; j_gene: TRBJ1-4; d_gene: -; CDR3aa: CASSLAEGGNNEKLFF; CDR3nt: TGCGCCAGCAGCTTGGCCGAGGGTGGGAATAATGAAAAACTGTTTTTT
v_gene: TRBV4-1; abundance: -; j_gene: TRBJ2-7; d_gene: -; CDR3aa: CASSSVPGGSYEQYF; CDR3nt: TGCGCCAGCAGTTCCGTCCCCGGAGGCTCCTACGAGCAGTACTTC
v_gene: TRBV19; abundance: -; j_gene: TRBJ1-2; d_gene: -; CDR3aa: CASRKRGSGYGYTF; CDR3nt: TGTGCCAGTAGGAAGAGGGGGTCTGGCTATGGCTACACCTTC
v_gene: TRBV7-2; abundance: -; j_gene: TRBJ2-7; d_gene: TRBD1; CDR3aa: CASSSAGTGFSYEQYF; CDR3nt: TGTGCCAGCAGCTCCGCCGGGACAGGGTTCTCCTACGAGCAGTACTTC
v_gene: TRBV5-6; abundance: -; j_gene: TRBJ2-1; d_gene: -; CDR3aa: CASSLLSGSGYNEQFF; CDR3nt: TGTGCCAGCAGCTTGCTCTCTGGGTCCGGCTACAATGAGCAGTTCTTC
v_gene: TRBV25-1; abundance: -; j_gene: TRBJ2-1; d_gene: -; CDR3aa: CASSEVGGSEQFF; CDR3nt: TGTGCCAGCAGTGAAGTTGGGGGCAGTGAGCAGTTCTTC
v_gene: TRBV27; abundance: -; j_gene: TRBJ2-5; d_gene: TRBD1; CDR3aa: CASSLFQGAETQYF; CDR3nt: TGTGCCAGCAGTTTATTCCAGGGGGCAGAGACCCAGTACTTC
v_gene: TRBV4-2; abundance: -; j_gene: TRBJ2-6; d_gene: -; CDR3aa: CASSQLRGEANVLTF; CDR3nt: TGTGCCAGCAGCCAACTCAGGGGAGAAGCCAACGTCCTGACTTTC
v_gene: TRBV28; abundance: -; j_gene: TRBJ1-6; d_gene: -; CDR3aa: CASSLRVVQGVHSYNSPLHF; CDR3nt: TGTGCCAGCAGTTTAAGGGTCGTTCAGGGAGTCCACTCCTATAATTCACCCCTCCACTTT
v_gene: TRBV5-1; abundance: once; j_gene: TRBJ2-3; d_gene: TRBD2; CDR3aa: CASRSLAGEIDTQYF; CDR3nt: TGCGCCAGCAGGAGCCTAGCGGGGGAGATAGATACGCAGTATTTT
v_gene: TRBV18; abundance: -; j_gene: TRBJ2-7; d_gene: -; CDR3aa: CASSPRQSYEQYF; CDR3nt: TGTGCCAGCTCACCTCGACAGTCCTACGAGCAGTACTTC
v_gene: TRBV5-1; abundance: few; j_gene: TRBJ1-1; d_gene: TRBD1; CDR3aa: CASNPGQGWNTEAFF; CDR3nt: TGCGCCAGCAACCCTGGACAGGGCTGGAACACTGAAGCTTTCTTT
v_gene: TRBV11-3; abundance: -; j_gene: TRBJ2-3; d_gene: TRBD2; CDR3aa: CASSLGTSGPTDTQYF; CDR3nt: TGTGCCAGCAGCCTAGGGACTAGCGGGCCCACAGATACGCAGTATTTT
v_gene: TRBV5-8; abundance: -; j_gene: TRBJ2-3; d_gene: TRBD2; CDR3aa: CASSWRGMSDTQYF; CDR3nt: TGTGCCAGCAGCTGGCGGGGGATGAGTGATACGCAGTATTTT
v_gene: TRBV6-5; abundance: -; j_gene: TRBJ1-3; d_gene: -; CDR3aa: CASSPNSGNTIYF; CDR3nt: TGTGCCAGCAGTCCAAACTCTGGAAACACCATATATTTT
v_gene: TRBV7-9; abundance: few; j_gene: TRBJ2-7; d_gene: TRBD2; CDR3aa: CAGSGRYGEQYF; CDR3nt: TGTGCCGGTAGCGGGAGGTATGGCGAGCAGTACTTC
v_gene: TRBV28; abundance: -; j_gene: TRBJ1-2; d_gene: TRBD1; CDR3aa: CASSYRDRVWYGYTF; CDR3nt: TGTGCCAGCAGTTACCGGGACAGGGTATGGTATGGCTACACCTTC
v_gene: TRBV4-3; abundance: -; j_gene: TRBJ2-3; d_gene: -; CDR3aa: CASSQDGGSGWGTDTQYF; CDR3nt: TGCGCCAGCAGCCAAGATGGGGGGTCGGGATGGGGCACAGATACGCAGTATTTT
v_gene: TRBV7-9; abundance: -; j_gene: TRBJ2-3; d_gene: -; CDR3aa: CASSFETDTQYF; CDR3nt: TGTGCCAGCAGCTTCGAAACAGATACGCAGTATTTT
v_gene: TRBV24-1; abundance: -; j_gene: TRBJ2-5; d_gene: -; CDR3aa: CARPGQRSQETQYF; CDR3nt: TGTGCCAGGCCGGGACAACGTTCCCAAGAGACCCAGTACTTC
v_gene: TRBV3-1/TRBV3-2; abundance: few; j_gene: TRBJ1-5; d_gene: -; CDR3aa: CASSQAAGLQPQHF; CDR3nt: TGTGCCAGCAGCCAAGCGGCGGGACTACAGCCCCAGCATTTT
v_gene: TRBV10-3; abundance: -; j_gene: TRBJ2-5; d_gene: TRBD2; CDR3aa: CAISDEASGTISTQYF; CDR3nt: TGTGCCATCAGTGATGAGGCTAGCGGGACGATCTCGACCCAGTACTTC
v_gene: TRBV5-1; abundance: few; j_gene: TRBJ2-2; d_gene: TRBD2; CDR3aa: CASSLSPSGGVSTGELFF; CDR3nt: TGCGCCAGCAGCTTATCCCCTAGCGGGGGGGTTTCCACCGGGGAGCTGTTTTTT
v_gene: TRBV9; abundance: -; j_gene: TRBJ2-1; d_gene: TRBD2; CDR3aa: CASSPRGTSGVGEQFF; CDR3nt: TGTGCCAGCAGCCCACGGGGGACTAGCGGGGTGGGGGAGCAGTTCTTC
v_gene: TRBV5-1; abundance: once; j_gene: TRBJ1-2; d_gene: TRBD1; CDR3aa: CASSLERGRPGYGYTF; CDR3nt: TGCGCCAGCAGCTTGGAAAGGGGGCGCCCAGGCTATGGCTACACCTTC
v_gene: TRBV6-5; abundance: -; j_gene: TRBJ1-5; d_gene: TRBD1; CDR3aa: CASQTGGGQPQHF; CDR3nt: TGTGCCAGCCAGACAGGGGGCGGTCAGCCCCAGCATTTT
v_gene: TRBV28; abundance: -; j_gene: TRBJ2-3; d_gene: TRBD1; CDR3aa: CASSFPGQGGTDTQYF; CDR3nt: TGTGCCAGCAGTTTCCCTGGACAGGGTGGGACAGATACGCAGTATTTT
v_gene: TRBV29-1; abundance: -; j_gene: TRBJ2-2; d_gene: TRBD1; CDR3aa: CSVGGDRGLNTGELFF; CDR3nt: TGCAGCGTTGGAGGGGACAGGGGTCTGAACACCGGGGAGCTGTTTTTT
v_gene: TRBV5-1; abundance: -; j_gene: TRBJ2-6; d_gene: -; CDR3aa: CASSLGRSGANVLTF; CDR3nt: TGCGCCAGCAGCTTGGGACGGTCCGGGGCCAACGTCCTGACTTTC
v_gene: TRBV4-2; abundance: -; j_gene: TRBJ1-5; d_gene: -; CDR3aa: CASSQDHGGAGQPQHF; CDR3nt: TGTGCCAGCAGCCAAGATCATGGGGGGGCAGGGCAGCCCCAGCATTTT
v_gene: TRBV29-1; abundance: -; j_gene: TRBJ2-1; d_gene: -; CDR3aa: CSVEPGPNEQFF; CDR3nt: TGCAGCGTTGAACCAGGCCCCAATGAGCAGTTCTTC
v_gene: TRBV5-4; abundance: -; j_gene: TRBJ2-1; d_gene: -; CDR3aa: CASSFYNEQFF; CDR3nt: TGTGCCAGCAGCTTCTACAATGAGCAGTTCTTC
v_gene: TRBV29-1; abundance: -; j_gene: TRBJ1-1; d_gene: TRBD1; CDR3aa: CSGNTGGTEAFF; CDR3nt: TGCAGCGGCAACACAGGGGGCACTGAAGCTTTCTTT
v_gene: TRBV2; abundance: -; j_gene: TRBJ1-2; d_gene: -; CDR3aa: CASPRVYGYTF; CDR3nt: TGTGCCAGCCCGAGGGTTTATGGCTACACCTTC
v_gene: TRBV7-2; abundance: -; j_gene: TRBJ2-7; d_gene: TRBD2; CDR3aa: CASSLVLAGVHEQYF; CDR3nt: TGTGCCAGCAGCTTAGTACTAGCGGGAGTGCACGAGCAGTACTTC
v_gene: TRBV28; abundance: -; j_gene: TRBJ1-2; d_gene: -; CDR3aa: CASILRGANYGYTF; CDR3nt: TGTGCCAGCATTTTAAGGGGCGCCAACTATGGCTACACCTTC
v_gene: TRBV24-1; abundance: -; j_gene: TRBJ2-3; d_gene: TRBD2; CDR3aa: CATSSGRGTDTQYF; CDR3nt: TGTGCCACTAGTAGCGGGAGGGGGACAGATACGCAGTATTTT